This T cell receptor (beta chain) emerged from a study of cytomegalovirus exposure and HLA in healthy donors (dated by TCRdb to 2016 to 2017). Broadly, across the study: An earlier analysis of around 600 of the donors reported more than 250 Gb of sequence data and some 120 million unique TCR beta sequences from 190 million or so T cells. Roughly 300 gigabases of sequencing data and around 90 million unique TCR sequences made up an early release that covered approximately 700 HLA-typed donors. Of the roughly 400 genotyped donors, roughly 80% fell in the genetic ancestry cluster associated with self-reported Caucasian donors. The study aimed to test whether cataloging public T cell receptors could reveal signatures of past pathogen exposure. The T cell repertoires of several hundred subjects were profiled by immunosequencing and related to cytomegalovirus serostatus. A separate validation cohort of roughly 130 different subjects was used in addition to the roughly 700-subject first cohort. High-throughput TCR immunosequencing, statistical association of individual TCRs with disease status, and machine learning were combined to predict cytomegalovirus infection status. To study patterns of TCR occurrence, a later analysis re-analyzed previously published TCR beta repertoires from several hundred donors and added high-resolution HLA genotyping. Rather than drawing on any new phenotypic data, the later analysis identified candidate immune exposures from TCR beta sequences and the way those sequences occurred across donors. An earlier analysis of around 580 of the donors used high-throughput TCR beta sequencing to judge whether each TCR beta V gene segment behaved as functional or pseudogenic. Donor age, sex, ethnicity and CMV serostatus were collected together with the repertoire data. A later genetic analysis took genome-wide SNP genotypes for about 60% of the roughly 670 donors and used that subset as a discovery cohort. Every discovery cohort repertoire had been produced on one sequencing platform. HLA typing covered class I and class II loci at four-digit resolution. The number of donors typed differed by locus, with 629-630 for A, B, C, DRB1 and DQB1, around 500 for DQA1, approximately 570 for DPA1, and some 440 for DPB1. Four to six DR-DQ haplotypes were handled as single units for association and clustering, since linkage in the cohort was strong. Among about 400 genotyped donors of the cohort, an average of roughly 230,000 unique TCR beta nucleotide sequences was sequenced per donor, of which approximately 19% were non-productive.

The cohort consisted of more than 650 healthy bone marrow donors. At the time of sampling, every cohort member was nominally healthy, though immune exposures that went unrecorded were likely present. The donor tested CMV seropositive and was one of the 289 seropositive cohort members. Every donor gave a peripheral blood sample, and the peripheral blood mononuclear cells from that sample were used for TCR beta sequencing. The Qiagen DNeasy Blood Extraction Kit was used to extract genomic DNA from the blood cell samples. To note about this clone: It has no known antigen specificity. Base qualities were left out, and no much larger clone turns up one base away.

To prepare the library, the immunoSEQ multiplex PCR assay was applied. A mixture of 60 forward primers for TCR Vbeta segments and 13 reverse primers for TCR Jbeta segments was used in the multiplex PCR. Amplification of the CDR3 region of rearranged TCR beta genes was performed with a multiplex PCR assay on genomic DNA. On the Illumina HiSeq System, the amplified TCR beta libraries were sequenced as 87-base-pair reads. Per the authors' processing: In a later analysis, tens of millions of unique TCR beta chains were counted across the 650 to 700 repertoires, and approximately 11 million of these chains were shared by at least two donors. To remove PCR and sequencing errors, raw reads were error-corrected and collapsed into unique sequences using a nearest-neighbor algorithm that merged closely related sequences. CDR3 sequences were aligned to IMGT reference sequences to assign V, D and J gene segments. For a sequence to be retained, a match of at least six nucleotides to both a V gene segment and a J gene segment was required. A rearrangement was called productive if the CDR3 had no stop codons and remained in frame with V and J, and every other rearrangement was called non-productive. Following IMGT convention, CDR3 was defined as the stretch from the second conserved V-encoded cysteine to the conserved J-encoded phenylalanine. The earlier analysis of about 570 of the donors excluded any sequence lacking an unambiguous match to a single V gene segment. An earlier analysis of approximately 590 of the donors called V segments functional above 56.7% productive rearrangements and segregating when the between-donor standard deviation exceeded 5%. A statistical classification framework was built for diagnosing cytomegalovirus status from the catalog of TCR beta chain sequences. V and J gene assignment, in a later analysis, came from comparing TCR nucleotide sequences with IMGT/GENE-DB human TR gene sequences. Using the TCRdist pipeline, a later analysis assigned CDR3 sequences along with most-parsimonious VDJ recombination scenarios. In a later analysis, each TCR beta chain was defined by its CDR3 amino acid sequence together with its V-gene family, and reads lacking a unique V-gene family were excluded. In a later analysis, 450 to 600 highly shared, low-generation-probability nucleotide sequences were removed to address suspected cross-contamination and a sequencing artifact. In a later analysis, a clonal expansion index for each public chain was calculated from normalized within-repertoire ranks of inferred template counts. Generation probabilities in a later analysis came from a VDJ recombination model fitted to out-of-frame rearrangements, and those results were checked against IGoR. In a later analysis, TCR-TCR, TCR-HLA and TCR-CMV co-occurrence was scored with hypergeometric tests, and a repertoire-size bias correction was applied to TCR pairs. To estimate false discovery rates, a later analysis permuted the HLA or CMV assignments 20 times. In a later analysis, co-occurring TCRs were grouped with DBSCAN, and TCRdist sequence similarity was added when clustering was performed within HLA-allele-positive subsets. Co-occurrence clustering excluded repertoires with fewer than 30,000 or more than 120,000 public chains, plus five with anomalous nucleotide sharing. Entries here come from immuneACCESS through TCRdb and include only in-frame sequences with V and J called. Some clones fail to appear in such tables; in the studies checked, an unresolved V gene covers under half of the shortfall, and the cause of the remainder is unknown. The V and J calls and the clone size are those of that table, but D and trimming were determined from the DNA. The sample contains under 150,000 clones, approximately 80% of them found a single time. The top ten constitute approximately 4% of the sample.

Its CDR3 holds 12 amino acids, cysteine through phenylalanine. Only CDR3 DNA is held: 36 bases, read in frame from base 1. Trimming costs V 5 bases and J 4 bases, and their ends lie 8 bases apart. CDR1 and CDR2, per the germline V gene (reference sequence), are LNHDA and SQIVND. Broad study findings and their caveats: A later analysis associated approximately 17,000 TCR beta sequences with specific HLA alleles at a false discovery rate of 0.05. In a later genetic analysis, a missense DCLRE1C variant was associated with V-gene and J-gene trimming of TCR beta chains, and the association was replicated in an independent cohort. Because HLA typing was missing for some donors at each locus, association tests included only the typed subset. A cluster of highly shared sequence variants was judged likely to be a technical artifact of the sequencing pipeline. While some public TCRs were present in many individuals, most TCR sequences turned up only very rarely across donors. A further reported finding was that TCR beta sequences accurately predicted the HLA-A and HLA-B alleles for most subjects in the first cohort. For the cohort, immune exposure information was limited to CMV serostatus. According to a later genetic analysis, donors in an Asian-associated ancestry cluster had fewer N-insertions in productive TCRs than the roughly 670-donor mean. The presence/absence analyses assumed that sequencing depth was roughly uniform across donors, and that assumption may not be true. In a later analysis, HLA-associated TCR beta chains were found to be more clonally expanded and to have lower generation probabilities than equally common non-associated chains. In vitro tests confirmed that a few of the cytomegalovirus-associated TCR beta chains recognize cytomegalovirus antigens. In the study, 150 to 200 TCR beta chains were listed as associated with cytomegalovirus. Linkage disequilibrium might explain the correlated functional status among segregating V segments, but an unknown experimental factor could not be excluded. Because the 87-base-pair reads could not distinguish some IMGT-functional V segments, including TRBV6-2 and TRBV6-3, those segments were excluded. The authors suggested that the approach could potentially be generalized to other disease states and immunological phenotypes. Several of the top co-occurrence clusters appeared to be linked to parvovirus B19, influenza, CMV and Epstein-Barr virus, according to a later analysis. When HLA alleles, especially DR and DQ, strongly co-occurred, attributing TCR associations to individual alleles was difficult. This cohort had only TCR beta chains sequenced, and the lack of alpha or paired-chain data limited which features could be detected. In an earlier analysis of under 600 of the donors, most TCR beta V segments were observed in productive rearrangements about 87% or about 30% of the time, broadly matching IMGT annotations. According to a later analysis, most CMV-associated TCR beta chains appeared to be HLA-restricted, and the HLA associations seemed to be driven largely by CMV exposure. In both the original and validation cohorts, the classifier was reported to diagnose cytomegalovirus status with high specificity and sensitivity. Some 15 rarely observed V segments, including chromosome 9 orphons, were excluded from the earlier analysis of just under 600 of the donors because counts were too low. In a later analysis, the rate of TCR association differed among HLA loci, with DRB1 alleles having the most associated TCRs and HLA-C alleles having the fewest.

The V and J genes are TRBV19 and TRBJ1-2, with an unclear D gene assignment. Sequencing was carried out using PBMCs. The source is a middle-aged woman in good health and CMV-seropositive. The nucleotides are TGTGCCAGTAGTCTTGAGGGCTATGGCTACACCTTC. Translated, this is CASSLEGYGYTF.